The 19 T cell receptor beta chains below all came from one sample that was sequenced in a study of blood T cell repertoires in COVID-19. The data were produced by immunoSEQ multiplex PCR, yet TCRdb's version contains in-frame clones alone and is incomplete. The sample holds around 200,000 clones, about nine tenths seen once. Sequencing was done on a sample of peripheral blood. Receptors were obtained from a young man with active or convalescent COVID-19.

This chain connects TRBV5-1 to TRBJ2-5; TRBD2 matches 16 bases. The V and J ends lost 4 bases and 5 bases, in that order; junction bases with no gene match: 14. The CDR3 is made up of 19 amino acids. Germline V gene data show CDR1 as SGHRS and CDR2 as YFSETQ. Here the CDR3 reads CASSRGTSGGAWVAETQYF. CDR3 coding DNA: TGCGCCAGCAGCCGTGGGACTAGCGGGGGGGCCTGGGTTGCGGAGACCCAGTACTTC. The full variable domain, with the rest looked up from reference TRBV5-1 and TRBJ2-5, is KAGVTQTPRYLIKTRGQQVTLSCSPISGHRSVSWYQQTPGQGLQFLFEYFSETQRNKGNFPGRFSGRQFSNSRSEMNVSTLELGDSALYLCASSRGTSGGAWVAETQYFGPGTRLLVL.

This clone has just one count. The CDR3 reads CASSLSRGLGEKLFF. DNA of the CDR3: TGTGCCAGCAGTTTGTCCAGGGGGCTTGGTGAAAAACTGTTTTTT. The V and J genes are TRBV28 and TRBJ1-4; 8 bases match TRBD1. J was trimmed by 7 bases and V by 3 bases; bases with no gene match: 7. The CDR3 runs 15 residues. The germline CDR1 and CDR2 sequences are MDHEN and SYDVKM.

This clone was seen a few times. The chain carries TRBV7-8 and TRBJ2-3; D is perhaps TRBD2 (7 bases). The V end lost 5 bases, the J end lost 4 bases, and 13 bases lay between the germline ends. The CDR3 totals 14 residues. Germline CDR1 is SGHVS and CDR2 is FQNEAQ. The CDR3 loop is CASSLGGPADTQYF. CDR3 bases: TGTGCCAGCAGCCTGGGGGGGCCGGCAGATACGCAGTATTTT.

The chain is built from TRBV7-9 and TRBJ1-1; 8 nucleotides agree with TRBD1. The length of the CDR3 is 13 residues. The J segment lost 3 bases and the V segment lost 8 bases, leaving 5 bases of the junction unmatched. Germline V gene lookup returns CDR1 SEHNR and CDR2 FQNEAQ (reference sequence). CDR3 sequence: CASDRGKDTEAFF. CDR3 nucleotides: TGTGCCAGCGACAGGGGTAAGGACACTGAAGCTTTCTTT.

This chain links TRBV2 with TRBJ1-3; 8 positions agree with TRBD1. The germline CDR1 and CDR2 sequences are SNHLY and FYNNEI. CDR3 length equals 16 residues. The V segment lost 1 base and the J segment 4 bases; nucleotides outside the gene matches: 6. The CDR3 nucleotides read TGTGCCAGCAGTGAAGTTAGGACAGGGCTCGGAAACACCATATATTTT. Amino acids: CASSEVRTGLGNTIYF.

This chain joins TRBV30 and TRBJ1-2; the D gene is possibly TRBD1 (6 bases). The germline V gene encodes CDR1 GTSNPN and CDR2 SVGIG (reference sequence). The germline V and J ends were trimmed by 2 bases and 8 bases, with 15 bases remaining between them. The CDR3 loop spans 13 amino acids. This chain's CDR3 is CAWSLGHDVGYTF. The CDR3 nucleotides read TGTGCCTGGAGTTTGGGACACGATGTGGGCTACACCTTC.

This chain uses TRBV6-1 with TRBJ2-3; D is unclear. CDR3 length equals 12 residues. Per the germline V gene, CDR1 is MNHNS and CDR2 is SASEGT. Deletions cut 1 base from V and 8 bases from J, with 7 bases between. The CDR3 loop is CASSEGLGTQYF. The CDR3 DNA is TGTGCCAGCAGTGAAGGACTGGGTACGCAGTATTTT.

The chain carries TRBV28 and TRBJ1-5; tentative D call: TRBD1 (6 bases). The CDR3 is 14 amino acids. CDR1 is MDHEN, CDR2 SYDVKM, per germline. Trimming shortened V by 1 base and J by 4 bases, and 8 bases separated the two germline ends. This chain's CDR3 is CASSLSGVNQPQHF. CDR3 nucleotides: TGTGCCAGCAGTTTATCAGGGGTAAATCAGCCCCAGCATTTT. Drawing the rest from reference TRBV28 and TRBJ1-5, the complete variable domain is DVKVTQSSRYLVKRTGEKVFLECVQDMDHENMFWYRQDPGLGLRLIYFSYDVKMKEKGDIPEGYSVSREKKERFSLILESASTNQTSMYLCASSLSGVNQPQHFGDGTRLSIL.

The CDR3 DNA follows: TGTGCCAGCAGCAAAGAGGCCAGGGGCTTTACCGGGGAGCTGTTTTTT. It codes for CASSKEARGFTGELFF. The V call is TRBV21-1, the J call TRBJ2-2; TRBD1 is the table's D call, not checked against the DNA. TRBV21-1 is assigned pseudogene status. This CDR3 is built from 16 residues.

The V and J genes are TRBV30 and TRBJ1-2; possible D gene TRBD1, 5 bases. Per the germline V gene, CDR1 is GTSNPN and CDR2 is SVGIG (reference sequence). Trimming stripped 3 bases from V and 8 bases from J, with 10 bases between. This CDR3 region has 11 residues. CDR3 sequence: CAWSRVGGYTF. DNA for the CDR3: TGTGCCTGGAGCAGGGTGGGCGGCTACACCTTC.

The chain joins TRBV6-1 to TRBJ1-5; no clear D gene. CDR1 and CDR2 from the germline V gene are MNHNS and SASEGT. CDR3 size: 16 residues. The V end was cut by 3 bases, the J end by 0 bases, with 12 bases between. The CDR3 loop is CASSDLAGYSNQPQHF. DNA of the CDR3: TGTGCCAGCAGTGATCTCGCAGGCTATAGCAATCAGCCCCAGCATTTT.

V gene TRBV18 combines with J gene TRBJ1-4, with D perhaps matching TRBD1 (6 bases). This CDR3 contains 13 residues. Germline V CDR1 and CDR2: KGHSH, LQKENI. The V end was cut by 5 bases, the J end by 8 bases, with 12 bases between. CDR3 sequence (DNA): TGTGCCAGCTCATCAGGGGCGGAAGAAAAACTGTTTTTT. As protein: CASSSGAEEKLFF.

This clone was counted once. The rearrangement links TRBV7-8 to TRBJ2-1; the match to TRBD2 covers 8 bases. The junction had 9 bases not matched to a gene; V was cut back by 5 bases and J by 6 bases. The CDR3 covers 15 residues. CDR1 SGHVS and CDR2 FQNEAQ come from the germline V gene. The CDR3 loop reads CASSRWRGRSNEQFF. CDR3 nucleotide sequence: TGTGCCAGCAGCCGATGGCGCGGGAGGAGCAATGAGCAGTTCTTC.

This clone was seen just once. For the CDR3, the DNA is TGTGCCAGTAGTATCGGAGCGGCTAACTACGAGCAGTACTTC. Translation gives CASSIGAANYEQYF. V and J are TRBV19 and TRBJ2-7; D is perhaps TRBD2 (5 bases). CDR1 and CDR2 (germline): LNHDA, SQIVND (reference sequence). V was pared by 3 bases and J by 3 bases, with 12 bases between. The CDR3 is 14 residues long.

This clone showed up just once. The genes are TRBV7-2 and TRBJ2-1; TRBD1 aligns across 7 bases. The CDR3 contains 12 residues. The germline V gene encodes CDR1 SGHTA and CDR2 FQGNSA. With 1 base clipped from V and 15 bases from J, the junction kept 6 bases outside the gene matches. CDR3 coding DNA: TGTGCCAGCAGCTTAGGACAGGGCAAACTGTTCTTC. It is translated as CASSLGQGKLFF.

V and J are TRBV11-2 and TRBJ2-3; the match to TRBD2 covers 10 bases. CDR1 is SGHAT and CDR2 is FQNNGV in the germline V gene. J gave up 6 bases and V 5 bases, and 8 bases lay outside the gene matches. This CDR3 is 15 amino acids long. The CDR3 region has the DNA TGTGCCAGCAGCCCCAACAGCGGGGGGGCCGATACGCAGTATTTT. Translated, it gives CASSPNSGGADTQYF.

The chain couples TRBV30 to TRBJ2-5; D gene ambiguous. The V and J ends lost 2 bases and 5 bases respectively, with 18 bases between them. This CDR3 has 15 amino acids. CDR1 is GTSNPN, CDR2 SVGIG, per germline (reference sequence). The CDR3 sequence is CAWSPPGALSETQYF. CDR3 DNA sequence: TGTGCCTGGAGTCCCCCCGGAGCCCTTTCTGAGACCCAGTACTTC.

This chain joins TRBV11-3 and TRBJ1-1, with 8 nucleotides matching TRBD1. The CDR3 runs 14 residues. After removal of 5 bases from V and 1 base from J, the junction contained 3 bases not matched to a gene. From germline, CDR1 is SGHNT and CDR2 YENEEA. In DNA form, the CDR3 reads TGTGCCAGCAGCCTCGGACAGGGGAACACTGAAGCTTTCTTT. This sequence encodes CASSLGQGNTEAFF.

This chain links TRBV30 with TRBJ1-1; 10 bases agree with TRBD1. The CDR3 spans 14 residues. CDR1 GTSNPN and CDR2 SVGIG come from the germline V gene (reference sequence). V lost 0 bases to trimming and J lost 8 bases; unmatched junction nucleotides: 6. CDR3 nucleotide sequence: TGTGCCTGGAGTGTACAGGGACAGGGGACAGAAGCTTTCTTT. As protein: CAWSVQGQGTEAFF.